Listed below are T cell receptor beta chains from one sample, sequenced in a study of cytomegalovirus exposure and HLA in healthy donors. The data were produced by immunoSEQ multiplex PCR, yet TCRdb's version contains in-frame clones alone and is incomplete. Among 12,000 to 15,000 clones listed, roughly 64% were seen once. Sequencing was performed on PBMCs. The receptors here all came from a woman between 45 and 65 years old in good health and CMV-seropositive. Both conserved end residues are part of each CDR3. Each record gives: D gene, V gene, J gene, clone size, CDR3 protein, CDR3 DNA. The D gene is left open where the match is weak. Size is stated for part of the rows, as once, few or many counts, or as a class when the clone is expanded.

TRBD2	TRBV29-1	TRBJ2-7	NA	CSVGGRGIYEQYF	TGCAGCGTTGGAGGGAGGGGAATCTACGAGCAGTACTTC
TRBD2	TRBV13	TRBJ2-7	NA	CASSLGAGANEQYF	TGTGCCAGCAGCTTAGGTGCGGGAGCGAACGAGCAGTACTTC
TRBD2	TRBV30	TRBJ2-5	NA	CAWSPPSLAVEQETQYF	TGTGCCTGGAGTCCGCCCTCACTAGCGGTCGAACAAGAGACCCAGTACTTC
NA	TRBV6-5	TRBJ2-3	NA	CASGDTEVDTQYF	TGTGCCAGCGGGGACACCGAAGTGGATACGCAGTATTTT
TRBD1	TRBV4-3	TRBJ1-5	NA	CASSQDGRGHQPQHF	TGCGCCAGCAGCCAAGATGGCAGGGGGCATCAGCCCCAGCATTTT
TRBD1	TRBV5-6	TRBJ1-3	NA	CASSLRGGQEYF	TGTGCCAGCAGCTTGAGGGGGGGACAGGAATATTTT
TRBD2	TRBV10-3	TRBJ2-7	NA	CAISESAGVGEQYF	TGTGCCATCAGTGAATCTGCGGGAGTTGGGGAGCAGTACTTC
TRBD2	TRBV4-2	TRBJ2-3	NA	CASSQVSRGAGETDTQYF	TGTGCCAGCAGCCAAGTTAGTCGTGGAGCGGGAGAGACAGATACGCAGTATTTT
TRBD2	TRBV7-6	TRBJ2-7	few	CASSPGVSSGTYEQYF	TGTGCCAGCAGCCCCGGAGTTTCTAGCGGGACCTACGAGCAGTACTTC
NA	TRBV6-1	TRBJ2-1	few	CASSEATFEQFF	TGTGCCAGCAGTGAAGCCACTTTTGAGCAGTTCTTC
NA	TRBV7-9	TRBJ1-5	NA	CASSSDRSVAQHF	TGTGCCAGCAGCTCCGACAGGTCCGTGGCCCAGCATTTT
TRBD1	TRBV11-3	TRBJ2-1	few	CASSGTGRDEQFF	TGTGCCAGCAGCGGGACAGGGCGGGATGAGCAGTTCTTC
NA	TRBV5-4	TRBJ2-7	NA	CASSAEGLAPTKGF	TGTGCCAGCAGCGCAGAGGGCCTGGCCCCGACCAAAGGATTC
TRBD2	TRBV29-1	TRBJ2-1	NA	CSVENPGGNEQFF	TGCAGCGTTGAAAACCCGGGAGGCAATGAGCAGTTCTTC
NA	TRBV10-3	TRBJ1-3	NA	CAISEQSSGNTIYF	TGTGCCATCAGTGAACAGAGCTCTGGAAACACCATATATTTT
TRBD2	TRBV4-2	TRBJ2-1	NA	CASSPETGGTYNEQFF	TGTGCCAGCAGCCCCGAAACGGGAGGCACCTACAATGAGCAGTTCTTC
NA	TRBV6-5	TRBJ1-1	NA	CASITGVGTEAFF	TGTGCCAGCATCACGGGGGTCGGCACTGAAGCTTTCTTT
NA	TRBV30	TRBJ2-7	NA	CAWSAGYEQYF	TGTGCCTGGAGTGCCGGTTACGAGCAGTACTTC
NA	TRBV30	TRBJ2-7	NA	CAWSHGHYEQYF	TGTGCCTGGAGTCATGGCCACTACGAGCAGTACTTC
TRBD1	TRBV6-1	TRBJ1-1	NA	CASSETGTGGTEAFF	TGTGCCAGCAGTGAAACCGGGACAGGGGGCACTGAAGCTTTCTTT
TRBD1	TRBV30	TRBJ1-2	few	CAWMTRTGGYTF	TGTGCCTGGATGACCCGGACAGGGGGCTACACCTTC
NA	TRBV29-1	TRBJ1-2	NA	CSVEDPLAGISGYTF	TGCAGCGTTGAAGACCCTCTCGCGGGAATTTCGGGCTACACCTTC
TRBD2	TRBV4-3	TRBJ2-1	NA	CASSQSGRTINEQFF	TGCGCCAGCAGCCAGAGCGGGAGAACTATCAATGAGCAGTTCTTC
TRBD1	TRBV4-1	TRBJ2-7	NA	CASSPGGDRAYEQYF	TGCGCCAGCAGCCCCGGAGGGGACAGGGCCTACGAGCAGTACTTC
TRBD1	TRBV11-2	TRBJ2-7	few	CASRPTGGYEQYF	TGTGCCAGCAGGCCTACAGGGGGCTACGAGCAGTACTTC
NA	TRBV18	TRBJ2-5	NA	CASSPETKETQYF	TGTGCCAGCTCACCAGAAACAAAAGAGACCCAGTACTTC
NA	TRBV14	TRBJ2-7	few	CASSQGFGGKRLQYF	TGTGCCAGCAGCCAAGGTTTCGGCGGGAAACGACTGCAGTACTTC
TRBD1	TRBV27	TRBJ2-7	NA	CASATTGSYEQYF	TGTGCCAGCGCTACGACAGGGTCCTACGAGCAGTACTTC
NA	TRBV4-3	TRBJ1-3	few	CASSQDGAGGNTIYF	TGCGCCAGCAGCCAAGATGGGGCAGGCGGAAACACCATATATTTT
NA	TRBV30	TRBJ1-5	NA	CAWSEGQRNQPQHF	TGTGCCTGGAGTGAGGGCCAGCGGAATCAGCCCCAGCATTTT
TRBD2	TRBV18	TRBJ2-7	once	CASSPPLAGGYEQYF	TGTGCCAGCTCACCACCGCTAGCGGGAGGCTACGAGCAGTACTTC
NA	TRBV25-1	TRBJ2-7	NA	CASSELGGRYEQYF	TGTGCCAGCAGTGAACTTGGGGGGAGGTACGAGCAGTACTTC
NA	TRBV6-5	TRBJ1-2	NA	CASSPLRTGTGGYTF	TGTGCCAGCTCCCCCCTTCGTACAGGGACGGGCGGCTACACCTTC
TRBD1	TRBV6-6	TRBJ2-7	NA	CASSYPGQGYEQYF	TGTGCCAGCAGTTACCCGGGACAGGGCTACGAGCAGTACTTC
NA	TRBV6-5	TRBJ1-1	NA	CASSYFTGFTEAFF	TGTGCCAGCAGTTACTTTACAGGGTTCACTGAAGCTTTCTTT
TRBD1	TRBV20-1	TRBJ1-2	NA	CSTGETYGYTF	TGCAGTACAGGGGAAACCTATGGCTACACCTTC
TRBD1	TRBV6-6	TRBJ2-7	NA	CASSLDRREQYF	TGTGCCAGCAGTTTGGACAGGCGGGAGCAGTACTTC
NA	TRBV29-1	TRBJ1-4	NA	CSAGAAANEKLFF	TGCAGCGCAGGGGCGGCGGCTAATGAAAAACTGTTTTTT
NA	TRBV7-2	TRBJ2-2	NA	CASSLVLRGTGELFF	TGTGCCAGCAGCTTAGTTTTGAGAGGCACCGGGGAGCTGTTTTTT
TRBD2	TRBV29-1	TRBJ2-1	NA	CSAWGLAGHNEQFF	TGCAGCGCTTGGGGACTAGCGGGCCACAATGAGCAGTTCTTC
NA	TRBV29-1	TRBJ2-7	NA	CSVVPLASLEQYF	TGCAGCGTTGTCCCCCTTGCGTCTCTCGAGCAGTACTTC
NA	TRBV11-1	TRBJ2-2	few	CASTAGLNTGELFF	TGTGCCAGCACGGCCGGACTAAACACCGGGGAGCTGTTTTTT
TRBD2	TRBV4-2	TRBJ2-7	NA	CASSQGLAGAYEQYF	TGTGCCAGCAGCCAAGGACTAGCGGGAGCCTACGAGCAGTACTTC
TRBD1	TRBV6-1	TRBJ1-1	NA	CASSPLGQGRAEAFF	TGTGCCAGCAGTCCCCTAGGACAGGGAAGGGCTGAAGCTTTCTTT
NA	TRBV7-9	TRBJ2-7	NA	CASSLGSSQNEQYF	TGTGCCAGCAGCTTAGGCAGTTCCCAAAACGAGCAGTACTTC
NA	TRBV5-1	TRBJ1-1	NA	CASSNGETEAFF	TGCGCCAGCAGCAACGGGGAAACTGAAGCTTTCTTT
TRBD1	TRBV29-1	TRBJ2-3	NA	CSATGADTQYF	TGCAGCGCGACAGGGGCAGATACGCAGTATTTT
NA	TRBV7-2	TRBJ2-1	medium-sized	CASSIEGIRANEQFF	TGTGCCAGCTCTATCGAGGGCATAAGGGCCAATGAGCAGTTCTTC